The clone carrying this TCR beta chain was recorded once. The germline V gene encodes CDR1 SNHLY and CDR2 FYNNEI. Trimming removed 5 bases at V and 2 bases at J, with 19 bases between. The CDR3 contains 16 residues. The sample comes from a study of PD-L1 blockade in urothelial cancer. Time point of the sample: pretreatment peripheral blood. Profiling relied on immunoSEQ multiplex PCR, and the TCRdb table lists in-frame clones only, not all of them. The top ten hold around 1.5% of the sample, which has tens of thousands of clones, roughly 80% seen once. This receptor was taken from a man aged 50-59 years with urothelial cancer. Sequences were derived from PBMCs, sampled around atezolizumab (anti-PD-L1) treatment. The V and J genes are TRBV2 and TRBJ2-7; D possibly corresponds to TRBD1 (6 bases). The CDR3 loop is CASSKGWTEPTYEQYV. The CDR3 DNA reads TGTGCCAGCAGTAAAGGATGGACAGAGCCCACCTACGAGCAGTACGTC.